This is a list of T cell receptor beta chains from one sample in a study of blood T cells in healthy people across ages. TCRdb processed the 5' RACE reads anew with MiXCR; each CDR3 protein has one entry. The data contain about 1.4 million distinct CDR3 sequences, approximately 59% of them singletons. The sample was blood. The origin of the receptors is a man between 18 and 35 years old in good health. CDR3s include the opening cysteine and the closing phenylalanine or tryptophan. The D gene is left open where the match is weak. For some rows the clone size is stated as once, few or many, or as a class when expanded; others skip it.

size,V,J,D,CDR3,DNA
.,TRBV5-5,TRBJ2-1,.,CASSYSGRTGSNEQFF,TGTGCCAGCAGCTATTCAGGGAGGACGGGGTCCAATGAGCAGTTCTTC
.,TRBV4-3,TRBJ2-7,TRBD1,CASSQGLPTGGLTYEQYF,TGCGCCAGCAGCCAAGGACTACCCACAGGGGGACTTACCTACGAGCAGTACTTC
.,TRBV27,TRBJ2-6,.,CASSFSTVVSGANVLTF,TGTGCCAGCAGTTTCTCCACAGTAGTCTCTGGGGCCAACGTCCTGACTTTC
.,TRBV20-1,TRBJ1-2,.,CSARDTDAVYGYTF,TGCAGTGCTAGAGACACCGACGCGGTGTATGGCTACACCTTC
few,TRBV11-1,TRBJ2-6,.,CASSSRQISGANVLTF,TGTGCCAGCAGCTCCCGACAGATCTCTGGGGCCAACGTCCTGACTTTC
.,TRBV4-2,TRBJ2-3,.,CASSQGNFQGSTDTQYF,TGTGCCAGCAGCCAAGGAAATTTTCAGGGCAGCACAGATACGCAGTATTTT
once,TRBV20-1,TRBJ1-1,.,CSAFNLGVNTEAFF,TGCAGTGCTTTTAACTTGGGGGTGAACACTGAAGCTTTCTTT
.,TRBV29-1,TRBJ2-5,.,CSVLNQETQYF,TGCAGCGTTCTGAATCAAGAGACCCAGTACTTC
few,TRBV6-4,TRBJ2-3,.,CASSDSYTQYF,TGTGCCAGCAGTGACTCTTATACGCAGTATTTT
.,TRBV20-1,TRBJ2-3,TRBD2,CSAKSAGTSGESTDTQYF,TGCAGTGCTAAATCTGCCGGGACTAGCGGGGAAAGCACAGATACGCAGTATTTT
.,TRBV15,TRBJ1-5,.,CATSRDQGFNQPQHF,TGTGCCACCAGCAGAGATCAAGGGTTCAATCAGCCCCAGCATTTT
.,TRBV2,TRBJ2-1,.,CATTTVNEQFF,TGTGCCACTACGACTGTAAATGAGCAGTTCTTC
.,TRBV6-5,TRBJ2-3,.,CASSFGLDLRDTQYF,TGTGCCAGCAGCTTTGGACTGGACTTGAGAGATACGCAGTATTTT
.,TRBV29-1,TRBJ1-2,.,CSVEIGWDGYTF,TGCAGCGTTGAAATAGGGTGGGATGGCTACACCTTC
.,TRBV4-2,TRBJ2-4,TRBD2,CASSTGGKNIQYF,TGTGCCAGCAGCACGGGAGGCAAAAACATTCAGTACTTC
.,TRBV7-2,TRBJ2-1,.,CASSPRRASRAYNEQFF,TGTGCCAGCAGCCCCAGGCGGGCTAGCCGGGCGTACAATGAGCAGTTCTTC
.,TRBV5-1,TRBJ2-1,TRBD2,CASSFGLAGGSNEQFF,TGCGCCAGCAGCTTCGGACTAGCGGGGGGAAGCAATGAGCAGTTCTTC
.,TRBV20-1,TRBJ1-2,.,CSARVWTPNYGYTF,TGCAGTGCTAGAGTCTGGACACCGAACTATGGCTACACCTTC
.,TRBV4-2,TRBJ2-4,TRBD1,CASSQLPGQGAGNIQYF,TGTGCCAGCAGCCAACTGCCGGGACAGGGGGCGGGGAACATTCAGTACTTC
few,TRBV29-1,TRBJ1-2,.,CSANRDGYTF,TGCAGCGCTAATCGAGATGGCTACACCTTC
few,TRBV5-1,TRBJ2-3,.,CASGGTVTDTQYF,TGCGCCAGCGGCGGGACAGTTACAGATACGCAGTATTTT
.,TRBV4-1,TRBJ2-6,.,CASSQGCRAGANVLTF,TGCGCCAGCAGCCAAGGATGCAGGGCTGGGGCCAACGTCCTGACTTTC
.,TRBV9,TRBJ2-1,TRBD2,CASSQTTSSGQQFF,TGTGCCAGCAGCCAGACCACGTCTAGCGGACAGCAGTTCTTC
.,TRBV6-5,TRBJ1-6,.,CASSFTIGNSPLHF,TGTGCCAGCAGTTTCACGATCGGTAATTCACCCCTCCACTTT
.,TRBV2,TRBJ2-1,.,CASKMGMDNEQFF,TGTGCCAGCAAAATGGGAATGGACAATGAGCAGTTCTTC
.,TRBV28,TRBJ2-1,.,CASSPPGQGWSNEQFF,TGTGCCAGCAGTCCCCCCGGCCAGGGATGGTCCAATGAGCAGTTCTTC
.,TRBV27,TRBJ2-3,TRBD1,CATSGPFGQGTDTQYF,TGTGCCACTTCGGGTCCCTTCGGACAGGGGACAGATACGCAGTATTTT
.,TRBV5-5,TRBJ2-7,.,CASSLEESMEGTPYEQYF,TGTGCCAGCAGCTTGGAGGAAAGTATGGAGGGGACACCCTACGAGCAGTACTTC
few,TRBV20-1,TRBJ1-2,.,CSASLPGGHGYTF,TGCAGTGCCAGTTTGCCCGGGGGCCATGGCTACACCTTC
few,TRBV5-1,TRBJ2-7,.,CASSEAGTPYEQYF,TGCGCCAGCAGCGAAGCCGGGACCCCCTACGAGCAGTACTTC
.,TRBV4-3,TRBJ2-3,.,CASSQSPETSTDTQYF,TGCGCCAGCAGCCAATCCCCTGAGACCTCCACGGATACGCAGTATTTT
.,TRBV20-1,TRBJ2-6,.,CSAPAVSGANVLTF,TGCAGTGCTCCCGCAGTCTCTGGGGCCAACGTCCTGACTTTC
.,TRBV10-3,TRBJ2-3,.,CAISDLSGLLSTDTQYF,TGTGCCATCAGTGACCTCTCTGGCCTCCTCAGCACAGATACACAGTATTTT
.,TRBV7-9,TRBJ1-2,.,CASSPNLDTVGYTF,TGTGCCAGCAGCCCTAACTTAGACACCGTTGGCTACACCTTC
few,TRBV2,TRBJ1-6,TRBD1,CASSDPGTVNSPLHF,TGTGCCAGCAGTGACCCCGGGACAGTCAATTCACCCCTCCACTTT
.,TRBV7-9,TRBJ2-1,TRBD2,CASSPKGLANSYNEQFF,TGTGCCAGCAGCCCAAAGGGACTAGCGAACTCCTACAATGAGCAGTTCTTC
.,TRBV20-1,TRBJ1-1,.,CSAFNYTNTEAFF,TGCAGTGCTTTCAATTATACGAACACTGAAGCTTTCTTT
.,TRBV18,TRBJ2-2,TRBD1,CASSPRTGLGELFF,TGTGCCAGCTCACCGCGGACAGGCTTGGGGGAGCTGTTTTTT
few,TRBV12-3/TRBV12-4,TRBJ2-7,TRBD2,CASSHSGRAYYEQYF,TGTGCCAGCAGTCATAGCGGGAGGGCTTACTACGAGCAGTACTTC
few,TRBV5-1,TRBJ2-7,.,CASSLRAGPYLTYEQYF,TGCGCCAGCAGCTTGCGGGCAGGGCCCTATCTTACCTACGAGCAGTACTTC
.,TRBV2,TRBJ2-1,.,CASRSSPSAYNEQFF,TGTGCCAGCAGATCAAGCCCTAGCGCCTACAATGAGCAGTTCTTC
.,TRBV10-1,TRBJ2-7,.,CASGKGYEQYF,TGCGCCAGCGGTAAGGGATACGAGCAGTACTTC
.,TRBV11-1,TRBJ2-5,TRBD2,CASSLAFKWTSGGALGETQYF,TGTGCCAGCAGCTTAGCGTTCAAATGGACTAGCGGGGGGGCCTTGGGAGAGACCCAGTACTTC
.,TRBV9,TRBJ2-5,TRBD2,CASSSGTSGREIQETQYF,TGTGCCAGCAGCTCCGGGACTAGCGGGAGGGAAATCCAAGAGACCCAGTACTTC
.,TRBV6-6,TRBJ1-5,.,CASTSGGDSNQPQHF,TGTGCCAGCACTTCAGGAGGAGATAGCAATCAGCCCCAGCATTTT
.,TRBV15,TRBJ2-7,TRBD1,CATSDRAYEQYF,TGTGCCACCAGCGACAGGGCCTACGAGCAGTACTTC
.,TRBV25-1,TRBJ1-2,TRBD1,CASSDNRGHGYTF,TGTGCCAGCAGTGACAACAGGGGGCATGGCTACACCTTC
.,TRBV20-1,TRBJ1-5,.,CSALGRMGVGNQPQHF,TGCAGTGCTCTGGGACGAATGGGTGTGGGCAATCAGCCCCAGCATTTT
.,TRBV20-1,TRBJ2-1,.,CSARVPIASSYNEQFF,TGCAGTGCTAGAGTGCCCATTGCAAGCTCCTACAATGAGCAGTTCTTC
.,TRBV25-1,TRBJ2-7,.,CASSAAVGSTYEQYF,TGTGCCAGCAGTGCGGCGGTGGGGAGCACCTACGAGCAGTACTTC
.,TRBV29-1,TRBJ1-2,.,CSVEDLRFYGYTF,TGCAGCGTTGAAGACTTGAGGTTCTATGGCTACACCTTC
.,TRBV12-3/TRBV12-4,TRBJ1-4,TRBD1,CASSLTGAGEKLFF,TGTGCCAGCAGTTTGACAGGGGCGGGTGAAAAACTGTTTTTT